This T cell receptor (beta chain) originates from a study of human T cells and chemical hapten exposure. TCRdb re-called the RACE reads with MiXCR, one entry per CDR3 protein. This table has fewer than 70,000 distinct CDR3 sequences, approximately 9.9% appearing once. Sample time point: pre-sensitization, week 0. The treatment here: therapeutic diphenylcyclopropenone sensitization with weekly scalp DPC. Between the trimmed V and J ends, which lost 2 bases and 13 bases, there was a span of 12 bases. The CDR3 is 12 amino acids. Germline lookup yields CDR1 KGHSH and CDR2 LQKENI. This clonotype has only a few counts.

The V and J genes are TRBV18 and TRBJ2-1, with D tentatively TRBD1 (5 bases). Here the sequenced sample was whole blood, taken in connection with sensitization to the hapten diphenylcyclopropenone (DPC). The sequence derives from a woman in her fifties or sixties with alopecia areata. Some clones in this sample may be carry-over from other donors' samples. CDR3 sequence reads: CASSPDHQGQFF. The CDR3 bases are TGTGCCAGCTCACCAGACCACCAGGGCCAGTTCTTC. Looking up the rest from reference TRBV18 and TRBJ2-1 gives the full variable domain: NAGVMQNPRHLVRRRGQEARLRCSPMKGHSHVYWYRQLPEEGLKFMVYLQKENIIDESGMPKERFSAEFPKEGPSILRIQQVVRGDSAAYFCASSPDHQGQFFGPGTRLTVL.